This passage covers 21 T cell receptor beta chains from one sample sequenced in a study of technical replicates of blood from a handful of donors. Sequencing used immunoSEQ multiplex PCR; TCRdb keeps in-frame clones, though not all of them. The sample carries fewer than 85,000 clones, roughly 92% recorded once. Sequenced material: T cells isolated from PBMCs. All receptors derive from a human donor in good health.

The chain uses TRBV6-6 and TRBJ1-1; D is uncertain. This CDR3 has 12 amino acids. V lost 0 bases and J lost 11, with 10 bases in between. CDR1 and CDR2 from the germline V gene are MNHNY and SVGAGI (reference sequence). The CDR3 sequence is CASSYSDSSAFF. CDR3 in DNA: TGTGCCAGCAGTTACTCGGACTCTTCGGCTTTCTTT.

V and J are TRBV29-1 and TRBJ2-7, with TRBD2 matching 9 bases. The trim removed 3 bases at V and 3 bases at J, leaving 3 bases unmatched. The CDR3 runs 13 residues. Germline V lookup: CDR1 SQVTM, CDR2 ANQGSEA. This chain's CDR3 is CSVESSGDYEQYF. The CDR3 region has the DNA TGCAGCGTTGAGTCTAGCGGGGACTACGAGCAGTACTTC.

The chain employs TRBV25-1 and TRBJ1-1; no definite D call. Deletions cut 2 bases from V and 6 bases from J, with 10 bases between. Germline CDR1 and CDR2: MGHDK and SYGVNS. The CDR3 totals 13 residues. The CDR3, as DNA: TGTGCCAGCAGTGAACCGGAGCAGCCTGAAGCTTTCTTT. Amino acids: CASSEPEQPEAFF.

Written as DNA, the CDR3 is TGTGCCAGCAGGACTAGCGGGAACAATGAGCAGTTCTTC. It translates to CASRTSGNNEQFF. The chain has TRBV7-8 and TRBJ2-1; 11 bases fit TRBD2. The CDR3 has 13 amino acids. Germline CDR1 reads SGHVS; CDR2 reads FQNEAQ. The V and J ends lost 6 bases and 5 bases, in that order; junction bases with no gene match: 0.

The rearrangement links TRBV7-2 to TRBJ2-1, with a tentative D call TRBD2 (6 bases). Germline CDR1 SGHTA, CDR2 FQGNSA. Trimming left V 8 bases short and J 4 bases short, with 9 bases between. This CDR3 has 12 residues. The CDR3 here is CASGGSYNEQFF. CDR3 sequence (DNA): TGTGCCAGCGGGGGGTCGTACAATGAGCAGTTCTTC. Using reference TRBV7-2 and TRBJ2-1 for the parts outside the CDR3, the full variable domain is GAGVSQSPSNKVTEKGKDVELRCDPISGHTALYWYRQSLGQGLEFLIYFQGNSAPDKSGLPSDRFSAERTGGSVSTLTIQRTQQEDSAVYLCASGGSYNEQFFGPGTRLTVL.

The chain is built from TRBV19 and TRBJ1-1; no clear D gene. CDR1 is LNHDA, CDR2 SQIVND, per germline (reference sequence). The CDR3 totals 13 residues. The V gene lost 5 bases and the J gene lost 5 bases, with 12 bases spanning the gap. The CDR3: CASSGLGKTEAFF. DNA of the CDR3: TGTGCCAGTAGTGGACTTGGGAAGACTGAAGCTTTCTTT.

The chain employs TRBV14 and TRBJ2-7; 9 nucleotides line up with TRBD1. V shed 0 bases and J 2 bases; nucleotides not matched to a gene: 14. The CDR3 is made up of 19 amino acids. From germline, CDR1 is SGHDN and CDR2 FVKESK. DNA of the CDR3: TGTGCCAGCAGCCAAGATTTTGGGACAGGGAGGCTAGCGGCCTACGAGCAGTACTTC. Translation: CASSQDFGTGRLAAYEQYF. Together with reference TRBV14 and TRBJ2-7, the CDR3 gives the full variable domain: EAGVTQFPSHSVIEKGQTVTLRCDPISGHDNLYWYRRVMGKEIKFLLHFVKESKQDESGMPNNRFLAERTGGTYSTLKVQPAELEDSGVYFCASSQDFGTGRLAAYEQYFGPGTRLTVT.

This clone appeared a single time. V gene TRBV10-3 combines with J gene TRBJ2-5; 7 nucleotides align to TRBD1. The CDR3 runs 16 residues. Germline V gives CDR1 ENHRY, CDR2 SYGVKD. J was trimmed by 5 bases and V by 3 bases; bases with no gene match: 12. In nucleotides, the CDR3 is TGTGCCATCAGTGACCCGGCGACAGGGATAGTTGAGACCCAGTACTTC. Translation: CAISDPATGIVETQYF.

The chain links TRBV9 to TRBJ2-1; D gene unclear. The V end was cut by 3 bases, the J end by 9 bases, with 10 bases between. This CDR3 has 12 amino acids. Germline V gives CDR1 SGDLS, CDR2 YYNGEE. CDR3 sequence (DNA): TGTGCCAGCAGCGCGAGTGGTTCTGAGCAGTTCTTC. Translating gives CASSASGSEQFF.

This clone has only one observation. CDR3 protein: CSGQVPGANVLTF. In DNA, the CDR3 is TGCAGCGGACAGGTACCTGGGGCCAACGTCCTGACTTTC. The chain carries TRBV29-1 and TRBJ2-6, with D perhaps TRBD1 (6 bases). The germline V and J ends were trimmed by 7 bases and 2 bases, with 9 bases remaining between them. Germline CDR1 reads SQVTM; CDR2 reads ANQGSEA. The CDR3 is made up of 13 amino acids.

The chain uses TRBV11-2 and TRBJ1-4; 7 positions agree with TRBD1. The J segment lost 4 bases and the V segment lost 5 bases, leaving 7 bases of the junction unmatched. This CDR3 has 15 amino acids. The germline V gene has CDR1 SGHAT and CDR2 FQNNGV. The DNA of the CDR3 is TGTGCCAGCAGCCCCCCGGGACAGTTTAATGAAAAACTGTTTTTT. This encodes CASSPPGQFNEKLFF. The whole variable domain, filled in from reference TRBV11-2 and TRBJ1-4, reads EAGVAQSPRYKIIEKRQSVAFWCNPISGHATLYWYQQILGQGPKLLIQFQNNGVVDDSQLPKDRFSAERLKGVDSTLKIQPAKLEDSAVYLCASSPPGQFNEKLFFGSGTQLSVL.

The table lists this clone with a few counts. The chain carries TRBV5-4 and TRBJ2-7; tentative D call: TRBD1 (5 bases). Germline CDR1 reads SGHNT; CDR2 reads YYREEE (reference sequence). Trimming pared 0 bases from V and 6 bases from J, leaving 13 bases between. CDR3 length: 14 residues. CDR3 region: CASSLAAGLGEQYF. The CDR3 DNA is TGTGCCAGCAGCTTGGCGGCAGGGCTAGGCGAGCAGTACTTC. The full variable domain, with the rest looked up from reference TRBV5-4 and TRBJ2-7, is ETGVTQSPTHLIKTRGQQVTLRCSSQSGHNTVSWYQQALGQGPQFIFQYYREEENGRGNFPPRFSGLQFPNYSSELNVNALELDDSALYLCASSLAAGLGEQYFGPGTRLTVT.

J is TRBJ1-1 and V is TRBV5-4; D call uncertain. The CDR3 spans 15 residues. Trimming pared 2 bases from V and 4 bases from J, leaving 15 bases between. Germline CDR1 and CDR2: SGHNT and YYREEE (reference sequence). CDR3 coding DNA: TGTGCCAGCAGCTTTTCCCCCGGGGAGGTCACTGAAGCTTTCTTT. This codes for CASSFSPGEVTEAFF.

This clone has more than one count but fewer than ten. This chain joins TRBV27 and TRBJ1-1; a weak D match, TRBD1 (6 bases). Germline loops: CDR1 MNHEY, CDR2 SMNVEV (reference sequence). V lost 0 bases, J lost 4 bases, and 18 bases lay in between. The CDR3 extends over 17 amino acids. CDR3 sequence reads: CASSLSMTGGQGTEAFF. CDR3 sequence (DNA): TGTGCCAGCAGTTTATCGATGACCGGGGGGCAGGGCACTGAAGCTTTCTTT.

The CDR3 sequence: CASSGSGSPRDNEQFF. The DNA for the CDR3 is TGTGCCAGCAGCGGTAGCGGGAGTCCCCGCGACAATGAGCAGTTCTTC. The chain joins TRBV9 to TRBJ2-1; 9 nucleotides line up with TRBD2. The CDR3 runs 16 residues. The V gene end was trimmed by 3 bases and the J gene end by 5 bases; junction bases not matched to a gene: 9. Looked up from germline, CDR1 is SGDLS and CDR2 is YYNGEE. Full variable domain (rest looked up from reference TRBV9 and TRBJ2-1): DSGVTQTPKHLITATGQRVTLRCSPRSGDLSVYWYQQSLDQGLQFLIQYYNGEERAKGNILERFSAQQFPDLHSELNLSSLELGDSALYFCASSGSGSPRDNEQFFGPGTRLTVL.

J is TRBJ1-3 and V is TRBV10-2, with D possibly TRBD1 on 6 matching bases. The V gene's germline CDR1 is WSHSY and CDR2 SAAADI. The CDR3 covers 14 residues. The V end was cut by 3 bases, the J end by 0 bases, with 6 bases between. The DNA of the CDR3 is TGCGCCAGCAGTGAAGGGGGCTCTGGAAACACCATATATTTT. Protein sequence: CASSEGGSGNTIYF.

CDR3 protein: CASSQKQGKETQYF. The CDR3 DNA reads as TGCGCCAGCAGCCAAAAACAGGGTAAGGAGACCCAGTACTTC. This sequence joins TRBV4-1 and TRBJ2-5; D possibly corresponds to TRBD1 (6 bases). The CDR3 has 14 residues. CDR1 MGHRA and CDR2 YSYEKL come from the germline V gene. Trimming pared 2 bases from V and 5 bases from J, leaving 12 bases between.

The CDR3: CASSPRASGLYEQYF. DNA for the CDR3: TGCGCCAGCAGCCCTAGAGCTAGCGGTCTCTACGAGCAGTACTTC. The chain carries TRBV4-1 and TRBJ2-7; the match to TRBD2 covers 7 bases. CDR1 MGHRA and CDR2 YSYEKL come from the germline V gene. J lost 3 bases, V lost 4 bases, and 9 bases had no gene match. The CDR3 totals 15 residues.

The chain joins TRBV7-6 to TRBJ2-7, with 8 bases lining up with TRBD1. The V segment lost 5 bases and the J segment 2 bases; nucleotides outside the gene matches: 5. CDR3 length: 14 amino acids. The V gene's germline CDR1 is SGHVS and CDR2 FNYEAQ. This CDR3 is CASSLTGGTYEQYF. CDR3 coding DNA: TGTGCCAGCAGCCTCACAGGGGGAACCTACGAGCAGTACTTC.

The rearrangement joins TRBV27 to TRBJ2-5; 8 bases align to TRBD1. Germline-derived CDR1 and CDR2 are MNHEY and SMNVEV (reference sequence). This CDR3 contains 17 residues. Trimming at V came to 4 bases and at J to 3 bases, leaving 13 bases not matched to a gene. The CDR3 here is CASSYRGTHKFEETQYF. The CDR3 coding sequence is TGTGCCAGCAGTTACAGGGGGACGCACAAGTTTGAAGAGACCCAGTACTTC.

The chain's CDR3 is CASSLGPLGELFF. The CDR3 DNA reads TGTGCCAGCAGCTTGGGTCCACTCGGGGAGCTGTTTTTT. This rearrangement joins TRBV5-6 to TRBJ2-2; unclear D gene. CDR1 and CDR2 from the germline V gene are SGHDT and YYEEEE. The CDR3 contains 13 residues. V lost 0 bases to trimming and J lost 7 bases, with 7 bases between them.